This T cell receptor beta chain was recorded in a study of cytomegalovirus exposure and HLA in healthy donors. Study-wide results and limits: Reported results showed that the classifier diagnosed cytomegalovirus status with high specificity and sensitivity.

V lost 3 bases, J lost 5 bases, and 5 bases stayed unmatched. The germline V gene encodes CDR1 SGHRS and CDR2 YFSETQ. The CDR3 loop spans 15 amino acids. Primers for the PCR totalled 60 Vbeta and 13 Jbeta. Data came from immunoSEQ multiplex PCR; TCRdb stores just in-frame clones and leaves some out. The sample gives around 150,000 clones, roughly 9.6% of which show up once; about 6.7% is in the top ten. Concerning this clone itself: Antigen unknown. Other nucleotide sequences in the sample specify the same CDR3.

This sequence originates from a woman in her thirties or forties in good health and CMV-seropositive. Material: PBMCs. The chain employs TRBV5-1 and TRBJ2-3; 11 positions agree with TRBD1. As DNA, the CDR3 is TGCGCCAGCAGCTACGGACAGGGGGCAAGAGATACGCAGTATTTT. Encoded protein: CASSYGQGARDTQYF.